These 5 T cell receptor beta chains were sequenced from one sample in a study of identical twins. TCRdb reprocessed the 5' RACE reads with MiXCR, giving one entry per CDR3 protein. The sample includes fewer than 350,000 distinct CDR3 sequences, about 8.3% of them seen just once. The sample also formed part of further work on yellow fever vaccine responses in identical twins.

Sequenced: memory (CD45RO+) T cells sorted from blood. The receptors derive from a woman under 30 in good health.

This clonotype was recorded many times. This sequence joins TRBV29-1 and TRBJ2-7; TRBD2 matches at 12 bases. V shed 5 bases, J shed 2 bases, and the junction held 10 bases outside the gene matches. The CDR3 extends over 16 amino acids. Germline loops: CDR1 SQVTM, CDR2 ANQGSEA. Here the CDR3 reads CSVRGTSGRRTYEQYF. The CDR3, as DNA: TGCAGCGTTCGGGGAACTAGCGGGAGGCGAACCTACGAGCAGTACTTC.

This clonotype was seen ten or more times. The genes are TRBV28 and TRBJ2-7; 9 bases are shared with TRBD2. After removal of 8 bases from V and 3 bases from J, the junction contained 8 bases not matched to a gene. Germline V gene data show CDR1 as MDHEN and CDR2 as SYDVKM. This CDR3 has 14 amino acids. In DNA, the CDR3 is TGTGCCAGCGGAATAGCGGGAGAGGTCTACGAGCAGTACTTC. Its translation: CASGIAGEVYEQYF.

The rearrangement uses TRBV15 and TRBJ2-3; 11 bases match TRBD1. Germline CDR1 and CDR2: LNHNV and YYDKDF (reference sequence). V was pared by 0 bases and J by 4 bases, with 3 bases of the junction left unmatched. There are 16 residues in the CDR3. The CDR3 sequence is CATSRDLGQGADTQYF. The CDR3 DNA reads TGTGCCACCAGCAGAGATCTGGGACAGGGGGCAGATACGCAGTATTTT.

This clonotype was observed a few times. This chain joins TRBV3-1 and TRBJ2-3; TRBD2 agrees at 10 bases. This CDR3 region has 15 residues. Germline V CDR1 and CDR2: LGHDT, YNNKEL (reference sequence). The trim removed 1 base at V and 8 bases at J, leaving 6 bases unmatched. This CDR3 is CASSQAAGGLSTQYF. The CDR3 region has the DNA TGTGCCAGCAGCCAAGCAGCGGGAGGGTTGAGTACGCAGTATTTT.

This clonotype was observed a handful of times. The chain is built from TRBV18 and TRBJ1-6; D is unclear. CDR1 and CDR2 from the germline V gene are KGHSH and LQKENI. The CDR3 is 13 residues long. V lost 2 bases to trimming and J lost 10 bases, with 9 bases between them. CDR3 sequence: CASSPGNDSPLHF. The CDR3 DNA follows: TGTGCCAGCTCACCAGGGAATGACTCACCCCTCCACTTT.